A single sample gave rise to the 23 T cell receptor beta chains below, sequenced in a study of blood T cell repertoires in COVID-19. The repertoire was sequenced with immunoSEQ multiplex PCR; TCRdb's copy has only in-frame clones and lacks some. The table has around 170,000 clones, approximately 88% seen once; the top ten hold around 9.5%. The sequencing input was PBMCs or T cells enriched from blood (not recorded which). Receptors were obtained from a woman under 30 who had recovered from COVID-19.

In this sample, this clone turned up a few times. V usage is TRBV12-3 or TRBV12-4 and J usage is TRBJ1-5; 7 bases line up with TRBD1. The CDR3 length is 13 residues. V dropped 8 bases and J dropped 6; count of bases not matched to a gene: 7. The CDR3 loop is CASATGVIQPQHF. Here the CDR3 DNA reads TGTGCCAGCGCAACAGGGGTTATTCAGCCCCAGCATTTT.

DNA of the CDR3: TGCGCCAGCAGTGAGCTCGTTGCAGATACGCAGTATTTT. It translates to CASSELVADTQYF. The rearrangement links TRBV10-1 to TRBJ2-3; no reliable D call. The CDR3 totals 13 residues. In germline, CDR1 is WNHNN, CDR2 SYGVQD (reference sequence). Trimming shortened V by 2 bases and J by 4 bases, and 7 bases separated the two germline ends.

This clone was counted once. In DNA, the CDR3 is TGCGCCAGCTACAAGGGACAGGGGTGGCCTGAAGCTTTCTTT. Translation: CASYKGQGWPEAFF. The V gene is TRBV23-1, the J gene TRBJ1-1; TRBD1 matches at 10 bases. TRBV23-1 is placed among ORFs of uncertain function. J lost 6 bases, V lost 8 bases, and 9 bases had no gene match. CDR3 length equals 14 residues.

Only one count was recorded for this clone. The DNA for the CDR3 is TGTGCCAGCAGTCCTCGACAGGGGGCAACTCAGCCCCAGCATTTT. Amino acids: CASSPRQGATQPQHF. The chain links TRBV27 to TRBJ1-5, with TRBD1 identical over 10 bases. Trimming at V came to 5 bases and at J to 6 bases, leaving 7 bases not matched to a gene. CDR3 length: 15 amino acids. Germline V gene lookup returns CDR1 MNHEY and CDR2 SMNVEV (reference sequence).

V gene TRBV5-1 combines with J gene TRBJ2-5; 12 nucleotides match TRBD2. The germline V gene has CDR1 SGHRS and CDR2 YFSETQ. V lost 2 bases and J lost 0; bases outside the gene matches: 2. The CDR3 sequence is 16 residues long. The CDR3 spells CASSFTSGGNQETQYF. The CDR3 coding sequence is TGCGCCAGCAGCTTCACTAGCGGGGGGAACCAAGAGACCCAGTACTTC.

The chain couples TRBV28 to TRBJ1-5; D might be TRBD1 (5 bases). The CDR3 is 14 residues long. Trimming removed 7 bases from V and 6 bases from J, with 16 bases in between. Germline values: CDR1 MDHEN, CDR2 SYDVKM. The CDR3 spells CASTLGGDAQPQHF. As DNA, the CDR3 is TGTGCCAGCACCCTGGGGGGGGATGCTCAGCCCCAGCATTTT.

This clone showed up just a few times. The chain carries TRBV27 and TRBJ1-2; weak D call: TRBD1 (5 bases). This CDR3 is 15 amino acids long. Trimming took 5 bases from V and 4 from J, leaving 17 bases between them. Germline V CDR1 and CDR2: MNHEY, SMNVEV (reference sequence). CDR3 protein: CASSLMVGGAYGYTF. DNA for the CDR3: TGTGCCAGCAGTCTTATGGTGGGAGGGGCCTATGGCTACACCTTC.

The CDR3 DNA follows: TGTGCCATCACTCAGGCTGATGAGCAGTTCTTC. Amino acid sequence: CAITQADEQFF. The chain combines TRBV10-3 with TRBJ2-1; no clear D gene. The CDR3 is 11 amino acids. Deletions cut 7 bases from V and 8 bases from J, with 9 bases between. Germline V gives CDR1 ENHRY, CDR2 SYGVKD.

The V and J genes are TRBV6-1 and TRBJ1-2; 9 positions match TRBD1. V dropped 1 base and J dropped 5; count of bases not matched to a gene: 2. The CDR3 contains 14 residues. Germline-derived CDR1 and CDR2 are MNHNS and SASEGT. The CDR3 DNA sequence: TGTGCCAGCAGTGAAGGACAGGGGGGATATGGCTACACCTTC. It yields the protein CASSEGQGGYGYTF.

V usage is TRBV7-9 and J usage is TRBJ1-1; 7 nucleotides match TRBD1. The trim removed 2 bases at V and 2 bases at J, leaving 5 bases unmatched. The CDR3 length is 15 residues. In germline, CDR1 is SEHNR, CDR2 FQNEAQ (reference sequence). The CDR3 here is CASSLPGTVNTEAFF. The CDR3 DNA reads as TGTGCCAGCAGCTTACCCGGGACAGTAAACACTGAAGCTTTCTTT.

The CDR3 loop is CASSPVDRTLVPEAFF. The CDR3 DNA sequence: TGTGCCAGCAGCCCCGTGGACAGGACTTTGGTTCCTGAAGCTTTCTTT. This chain links TRBV4-2 with TRBJ1-1, with 7 bases identical to TRBD1. The CDR3 sequence is 16 residues long. Germline CDR1 LGHNA, CDR2 YNFKEQ. V trimming: 4 bases; J trimming: 6 bases; junction bases outside the gene matches: 14.

The chain combines TRBV9 with TRBJ2-1; the match to TRBD2 covers 8 bases. V shed 3 bases, J shed 5 bases, and the junction held 4 bases outside the gene matches. The germline CDR1 and CDR2 sequences are SGDLS and YYNGEE. The CDR3 spans 14 residues. The CDR3 coding sequence is TGTGCCAGCAGCGACGGGGGGGTGAACAATGAGCAGTTCTTC. Translated: CASSDGGVNNEQFF.

With respect to this clone: The sample has other DNA sequences that encode this CDR3 too. In DNA, the CDR3 is TGTGCCAGCTCACTCTTAGATACTGAAGCTTTCTTT. Amino acid sequence: CASSLLDTEAFF. V is TRBV18 and J is TRBJ1-1; the D is unclear. V was clipped by 4 bases and J by 5 bases, with 8 bases between them. Per the germline V gene, CDR1 is KGHSH and CDR2 is LQKENI. CDR3 length equals 12 residues.

This clone was seen only once. The CDR3 reads CATTTGVNEKLFF. The CDR3 nucleotides are TGTGCCACAACGACAGGGGTTAATGAAAAACTGTTTTTT. J is TRBJ1-4 and V is TRBV2, with 8 bases lining up with TRBD1. From germline, CDR1 is SNHLY and CDR2 FYNNEI. The CDR3 runs 13 residues. V lost 10 bases and J lost 4; bases outside the gene matches: 5.

In the case of this clone: The sample carries other DNA sequences with the same CDR3. The chain couples TRBV28 to TRBJ2-7; maybe TRBD2 (6 bases). Trimming removed 5 bases from V and 3 bases from J, with 11 bases in between. Germline values: CDR1 MDHEN, CDR2 SYDVKM. The CDR3 sequence is 13 residues long. CDR3 DNA: TGTGCCAGCAGTCTGACTAGTAGCTACGAGCAGTACTTC. Translating gives CASSLTSSYEQYF.

The V gene is TRBV5-6, the J gene TRBJ1-6; a weak D match, TRBD1 (5 bases). Germline values: CDR1 SGHDT, CDR2 YYEEEE. Trimming removed 0 bases at V and 10 bases at J, with 11 bases between. The CDR3 is 14 residues long. The CDR3 here is CASSLDRSESPLHF. CDR3 nucleotides: TGTGCCAGCAGCTTGGACAGGTCGGAGTCACCCCTCCACTTT.

This clone was seen a handful of times. The chain uses TRBV6-4 and TRBJ1-1; 9 nucleotides agree with TRBD1. Looked up from germline, CDR1 is MRHNA and CDR2 is SNTAGT. The V and J ends lost 6 bases and 5 bases, in that order; junction bases with no gene match: 7. This CDR3 contains 14 residues. CDR3 sequence (DNA): TGTGCCAGCAGCGGGGGACAGGGTGGTACTGAAGCTTTCTTT. Its protein product is CASSGGQGGTEAFF.

The chain employs TRBV24-1 and TRBJ1-1, with D uncertain. Germline V gene lookup returns CDR1 KGHDR and CDR2 SFDVKD. The ends were cut back, 9 bases at V and 9 bases at J, with 16 bases in the middle. The CDR3 has 12 amino acids. For the CDR3, the DNA is TGTGCCACCGAATCGGTCGCGGGTAAAGCTTTCTTT. Translating gives CATESVAGKAFF.

This clone has only a few counts. V gene TRBV29-1 combines with J gene TRBJ1-2; 7 bases match TRBD1. J lost 1 base, V lost 7 bases, and 3 bases had no gene match. This CDR3 has 12 amino acids. Looked up from germline, CDR1 is SQVTM and CDR2 is ANQGSEA. The CDR3 reads CSASGGNYGYTF. The CDR3 DNA reads as TGCAGCGCCTCAGGGGGTAACTATGGCTACACCTTC.

V is TRBV29-1 and J is TRBJ1-2; D ambiguous. V shed 2 bases and J shed 0 bases, with 10 bases lying between them. The CDR3 covers 14 residues. CDR1 is SQVTM and CDR2 is ANQGSEA in the germline V gene. This chain's CDR3 is CSVEIPPANYGYTF. The CDR3 DNA is TGCAGCGTTGAAATCCCTCCAGCTAACTATGGCTACACCTTC.

The chain is built from TRBV2 and TRBJ1-5; 10 bases are shared with TRBD1. In germline, CDR1 is SNHLY, CDR2 FYNNEI. Losses at the gene ends were 3 bases for V and 5 bases for J; bases not matched to a gene: 4. The CDR3 covers 15 residues. The CDR3 DNA follows: TGTGCCAGCAGTGAGGACAGGGGGTTAGATCAGCCCCAGCATTTT. This encodes CASSEDRGLDQPQHF.

The chain recombines TRBV19 with TRBJ2-1; 10 bases match TRBD1. The CDR3 is made up of 14 amino acids. CDR1 LNHDA and CDR2 SQIVND come from the germline V gene (reference sequence). Losses at the gene ends were 3 bases for V and 7 bases for J; bases not matched to a gene: 3. CDR3 sequence reads: CASSMGQGWNEQFF. The CDR3 DNA sequence: TGTGCCAGTAGTATGGGACAGGGGTGGAATGAGCAGTTCTTC.

This clone was observed a few times. The chain couples TRBV15 to TRBJ1-5, with TRBD1 matching over 7 bases. The CDR3 spans 17 residues. V lost 5 bases and J lost 6; bases outside the gene matches: 16. Germline loops: CDR1 LNHNV, CDR2 YYDKDF (reference sequence). As DNA, the CDR3 is TGTGCCACCAGCGGGGTCCGGGACAGTAAGATAAGTCAGCCCCAGCATTTT. This translates into CATSGVRDSKISQPQHF.